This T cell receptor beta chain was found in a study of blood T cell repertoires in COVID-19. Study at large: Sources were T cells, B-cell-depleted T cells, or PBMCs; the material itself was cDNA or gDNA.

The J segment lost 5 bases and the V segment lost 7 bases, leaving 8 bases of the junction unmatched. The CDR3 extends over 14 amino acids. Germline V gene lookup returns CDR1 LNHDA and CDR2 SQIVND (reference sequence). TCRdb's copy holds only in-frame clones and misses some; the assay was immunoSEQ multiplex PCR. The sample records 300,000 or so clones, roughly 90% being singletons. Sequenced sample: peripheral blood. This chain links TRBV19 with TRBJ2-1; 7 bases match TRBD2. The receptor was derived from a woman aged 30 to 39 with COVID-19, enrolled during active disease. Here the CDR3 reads CASTNGRKDNEQFF. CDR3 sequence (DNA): TGTGCCAGTACTAACGGGAGGAAGGACAATGAGCAGTTCTTC.